The 15 T cell receptor beta chains below come from one sample, sequenced in a study of technical replicates of blood from several donors. Clones were sequenced by immunoSEQ multiplex PCR, and TCRdb holds only the in-frame ones, with some missing. The table has over 70,000 clones, roughly 92% seen once; the top ten hold 0.41%. Sequencing was done on a sample of T cells isolated from PBMCs. These TCRs come from a human donor in good health.

The chain is built from TRBV5-8 and TRBJ2-7; unclear D gene. The CDR3 totals 11 residues. Germline V gene sequence: CDR1 SGHTS, CDR2 YDEGEE. Deletions cut 2 bases from V and 4 bases from J, with 4 bases between. DNA of the CDR3: TGTGCCAGCAGCTTCTTGTACGAGCAGTACTTC. It yields the protein CASSFLYEQYF.

This chain links TRBV28 with TRBJ2-7, with TRBD1 matching over 9 bases. With 5 bases clipped from V and 6 bases from J, the junction kept 14 bases outside the gene matches. CDR3 length: 16 amino acids. Looked up from germline, CDR1 is MDHEN and CDR2 is SYDVKM. The CDR3 is CASSQGTGYQSREQYF. The CDR3 coding sequence is TGTGCCAGCAGTCAGGGGACAGGGTATCAATCTCGCGAGCAGTACTTC.

The gene calls are TRBV11-1 and TRBJ1-2; D uncertain. CDR1 is SGHAT and CDR2 is FQDESV in the germline V gene (reference sequence). The CDR3 totals 15 residues. V lost 0 bases and J lost 2, with 10 bases in between. This chain's CDR3 is CASSLAGGINYGYTF. For the CDR3, the DNA is TGTGCCAGCAGCTTAGCTGGCGGCATAAACTATGGCTACACCTTC.

This clone was seen once. This chain joins TRBV6-1 and TRBJ1-5, with D unclear. V was pared by 5 bases and J by 7 bases, with 15 bases between. Germline loops: CDR1 MNHNS, CDR2 SASEGT. CDR3 length: 14 amino acids. CDR3 DNA sequence: TGTGCCAGCAGTCCAGCGGGGATTGGGCAGCCCCAGCATTTT. Its protein is CASSPAGIGQPQHF.

The rearrangement uses TRBV4-1 and TRBJ1-1, with a tentative D call TRBD1 (5 bases). Germline-derived CDR1 and CDR2 are MGHRA and YSYEKL. The CDR3 is made up of 15 amino acids. V lost 0 bases and J lost 1, with 9 bases in between. The CDR3 spells CASSQDPTENTEAFF. The DNA of the CDR3 is TGCGCCAGCAGCCAAGATCCGACAGAGAACACTGAAGCTTTCTTT.

The chain uses TRBV27 and TRBJ2-7; D is possibly TRBD2 (5 bases). The CDR3 runs 13 residues. V lost 10 bases and J lost 13, with 26 bases in between. Germline V CDR1 and CDR2: MNHEY, SMNVEV (reference sequence). CDR3 in amino acids: CATGPGKPIGLYF. The DNA of the CDR3 is TGTGCCACCGGGCCGGGAAAGCCAATTGGGCTTTACTTC.

V gene TRBV4-3 combines with J gene TRBJ2-3, with 9 bases fitting TRBD2. The length of the CDR3 is 15 residues. V was clipped by 5 bases and J by 4 bases; unmatched bases: 7. Germline loops: CDR1 LGHNA, CDR2 YSLEER. The CDR3 DNA follows: TGCGCCAGCAGCGCTGCTAGCGGGATCCCAGATACGCAGTATTTT. Its translation: CASSAASGIPDTQYF.

The rearrangement joins TRBV30 to TRBJ2-7, with a possible D match to TRBD1 (6 bases). V gave up 2 bases and J gave up 6 bases, with 14 bases separating them. From germline, CDR1 is GTSNPN and CDR2 SVGIG (reference sequence). There are 13 residues in the CDR3. The CDR3 loop reads CAWSLNTGREQYF. For the CDR3, the DNA is TGTGCCTGGAGTCTAAATACAGGGCGCGAGCAGTACTTC.

The V and J genes are TRBV30 and TRBJ2-3, with TRBD2 matching over 7 bases. Per the germline V gene, CDR1 is GTSNPN and CDR2 is SVGIG (reference sequence). CDR3 length: 14 residues. The junction had 8 bases not matched to a gene; V was cut back by 4 bases and J by 4 bases. The CDR3 nucleotides read TGTGCCTGGATGGAGGGAGGGCCTGCAGATACGCAGTATTTT. It codes for CAWMEGGPADTQYF.

This chain joins TRBV27 and TRBJ2-3; the D gene is possibly TRBD1 (5 bases). The CDR3 consists of 14 residues. The V end was cut by 4 bases, the J end by 1 base, with 9 bases between. CDR1 and CDR2 from the germline V gene are MNHEY and SMNVEV (reference sequence). CDR3 bases: TGTGCCAGCAGTTGGGGCAGAGGCACAGATACGCAGTATTTT. Translating it yields CASSWGRGTDTQYF.

The rearrangement links TRBV7-2 to TRBJ2-7; D is possibly TRBD2 (6 bases). Germline CDR1 SGHTA, CDR2 FQGNSA. The CDR3 loop spans 12 amino acids. Trimming cost V 3 bases and J 6 bases, with 9 bases left between them. Written as DNA, the CDR3 is TGTGCCAGCAGCTTGGGACTTTCCGAGCAGTACTTC. The encoded protein is CASSLGLSEQYF.

The chain is built from TRBV18 and TRBJ1-2; 9 positions match TRBD1. Germline V lookup: CDR1 KGHSH, CDR2 LQKENI. With V trimmed by 6 bases and J by 1 base, 12 bases remained unmatched. This CDR3 spans 17 amino acids. The CDR3 loop reads CASSSSHRTGVNYGYTF. The CDR3 region has the DNA TGTGCCAGCTCCTCCTCTCATCGGACAGGGGTTAACTATGGCTACACCTTC.

The chain has TRBV2 and TRBJ1-1, with D possibly matching TRBD1 (5 bases). V was clipped by 3 bases and J by 1 base, with 12 bases between them. The CDR3 is 15 amino acids. In germline, CDR1 is SNHLY, CDR2 FYNNEI. The CDR3 DNA reads as TGTGCCAGCAGTGATCAGGGCAACTCGAACACTGAAGCTTTCTTT. Translating it yields CASSDQGNSNTEAFF.

J is TRBJ2-2 and V is TRBV15, with TRBD2 matching 10 bases. Germline V lookup: CDR1 LNHNV, CDR2 YYDKDF (reference sequence). The CDR3 length is 18 residues. J lost 7 bases, V lost 0 bases, and 11 bases had no gene match. This chain's CDR3 is CATSRDPGLAGAGGELFF. DNA of the CDR3: TGTGCCACCAGCAGAGATCCCGGCCTAGCGGGAGCTGGCGGGGAGCTGTTTTTT.

This clone occurred a few times. This chain joins TRBV9 and TRBJ1-1; D possibly corresponds to TRBD1 (6 bases). The CDR3 contains 14 residues. In germline, CDR1 is SGDLS, CDR2 YYNGEE. Trimming shortened V by 0 bases and J by 6 bases, and 12 bases separated the two germline ends. The CDR3 coding sequence is TGTGCCAGCAGCGTAGGCAGGGGCGCGGCTGAAGCTTTCTTT. Protein sequence: CASSVGRGAAEAFF.